The clone carrying this T cell receptor (beta chain) was counted at least ten times. RNA transcripts yielded amplified TCR beta CDR3 regions. Carried out on the TCR CDR3, a first-round RT-PCR used the HTBI primer set. One entry per CDR3 protein, called by TCRdb with MiXCR from the multiplex PCR reads. Here the sample spans some 420,000 distinct CDR3 sequences, around 15% being singletons. Researchers defined stable Graves' hyperthyroidism as no ophthalmopathy progression within 18 months. These patients, aged 18 to 65, had recently diagnosed hyperthyroidism lasting under 2 months. Exclusion criteria comprised uncontrolled infection, other autoimmune disease, pregnancy or lactation. Fresh peripheral blood, around 11 ml of it, supplied the PBMCs. These data come from a study of T cells in Graves' hyperthyroidism and ophthalmopathy. Trimming took off 1 base at V and 2 bases at J, with 13 bases between the two ends. The CDR3 has 16 residues. Germline V gives CDR1 SGHAT, CDR2 FQNNGV.

The TCR comes from a woman younger than 30 with Graves' hyperthyroidism. Sequencing was carried out using blood. This chain connects TRBV11-2 to TRBJ2-3; either TRBD1 or TRBD2 may supply D (5 bases each). CDR3 sequence reads: CASSLVLGTATDTQYF. Here the CDR3 DNA reads TGTGCCAGCAGCTTAGTACTAGGGACCGCCACAGATACGCAGTATTTT.